This is a list of T cell receptor beta chains from one sample in a study of breast tumors, draining lymph nodes, adjacent tissues. TCRdb called the multiplex PCR reads again in MiXCR, with one record for every CDR3 protein. The sample contains 200,000 to 300,000 distinct CDR3 sequences, 30% of which appear only once. Sequenced sample: axillary lymph node tissue. The source of these receptors is a female donor with breast cancer. Some clones in this sample may be carry-over from other donors' samples. Each CDR3 is given with its conserved first and last residue. A D gene is named only where the DNA matches it firmly. Clone size is not always given. Where it is, it says once, few, many or a class for expanded clones.

clone_size | cdr3_length | d_call | j_call | v_call | cdr3_aa | cdr3_nt
many | 14 | . | TRBJ1-5 | TRBV12-3/TRBV12-4 | CASSIDQTGQPQHF | TGTGCCAGCAGTATAGACCAAACGGGACAGCCCCAGCATTTT
many | 14 | . | TRBJ2-3 | TRBV29-1 | CSVEEGTGADTQYF | TGCAGCGTTGAGGAGGGCACAGGGGCGGATACGCAGTATTTT
. | 13 | . | TRBJ1-2 | TRBV6-2/TRBV6-3 | CASSHSWTGGYTF | TGTGCCAGCAGTCACTCGTGGACTGGAGGCTACACCTTC
many | 12 | . | TRBJ2-7 | TRBV9 | CASSPTGIEQYF | TGTGCCAGCAGTCCGACAGGAATCGAGCAGTACTTC
many | 14 | . | TRBJ2-3 | TRBV4-3 | CASSQNPRADTQYF | TGCGCCAGCAGCCAAAACCCACGGGCGGATACGCAGTATTTT
. | 13 | . | TRBJ2-3 | TRBV9 | CASGERSTDTQYF | TGTGCCAGCGGCGAGCGAAGCACAGATACGCAGTATTTT
many | 14 | . | TRBJ2-2 | TRBV5-1 | CASSLGQPTGELFF | TGCGCCAGCAGCTTGGGACAACCCACCGGGGAGCTGTTTTTT
many | 14 | . | TRBJ2-7 | TRBV11-2 | CASSLDLRIYEQYF | TGTGCCAGCAGCTTAGACCTCAGGATTTACGAGCAGTACTTC
few | 18 | TRBD2 | TRBJ2-3 | TRBV4-2 | CASSPATAGVGGTDTQYF | TGTGCCAGCAGCCCCGCCACGGCGGGAGTGGGGGGCACAGATACGCAGTATTTT
. | 12 | . | TRBJ2-3 | TRBV18 | CASSPMGDTQYF | TGTGCCAGCTCACCAATGGGGGATACGCAGTATTTT
. | 17 | TRBD1 | TRBJ1-6 | TRBV27 | CASTHTNPGQNNSPLHF | TGTGCCAGCACCCACACCAATCCGGGACAGAATAATTCACCCCTCCACTTT
. | 18 | TRBD2 | TRBJ2-3 | TRBV25-1 | CASSPSPPGGPITDTQYF | TGTGCCAGCAGTCCATCCCCCCCGGGAGGGCCTATCACAGATACGCAGTATTTT
. | 15 | TRBD1 | TRBJ2-2 | TRBV6-6 | CASKRTGDPTGELFF | TGTGCCAGTAAACGCACAGGGGATCCTACCGGGGAGCTGTTTTTT
. | 15 | . | TRBJ1-1 | TRBV29-1 | CSVETPTWRETEAFF | TGCAGCGTTGAGACCCCCACATGGAGGGAGACTGAAGCTTTCTTT
many | 12 | . | TRBJ2-3 | TRBV7-9 | CASSVDYLGQYF | TGTGCCAGCAGCGTCGACTACTTGGGGCAGTATTTT
few | 13 | TRBD1 | TRBJ2-7 | TRBV30 | CAWSGTGAYEQYF | TGTGCCTGGAGTGGGACAGGGGCCTACGAGCAGTACTTC
many | 12 | TRBD1 | TRBJ2-7 | TRBV12-3/TRBV12-4 | CASSRTGTEQYF | TGTGCCAGCAGCAGGACAGGGACCGAGCAGTACTTC
once | 12 | . | TRBJ1-2 | TRBV10-3 | CATTERNYGHTF | TGTGCCACCACGGAGAGAAATTATGGCCACACCTTC
many | 13 | . | TRBJ1-2 | TRBV27 | CASSDYRRGGYTF | TGTGCCAGCAGTGATTACAGACGGGGTGGCTACACCTTC
few | 17 | TRBD1 | TRBJ2-1 | TRBV11-3 | CASSLDVGTGDYNEQFF | TGTGCCAGCAGCTTAGACGTCGGGACAGGGGATTACAATGAGCAGTTCTTC
. | 15 | TRBD1 | TRBJ2-2 | TRBV4-1 | CASSQDQGAVGELLF | TGCGCCAGCAGCCAAGATCAGGGGGCGGTCGGGGAGCTGCTTTTT
. | 15 | . | TRBJ2-1 | TRBV25-1 | CASPRQRSSYNEQFF | TGTGCCAGCCCCAGACAGAGGAGCTCCTACAATGAGCAGTTCTTC
many | 12 | . | TRBJ2-7 | TRBV19 | CASSRRGDEQYF | TGTGCCAGTAGTAGGAGGGGTGACGAGCAGTACTTC
many | 15 | TRBD1 | TRBJ2-2 | TRBV7-2 | CASSLQGANTGELFF | TGTGCCAGCAGCTTGCAGGGGGCGAACACCGGGGAGCTGTTTTTT
many | 12 | . | TRBJ2-7 | TRBV7-9 | CASSPSTGTLIF | TGTGCCAGCAGCCCATCCACCGGGACCCTCATCTTC
. | 13 | . | TRBJ2-7 | TRBV11-2 | CASSPTPPHEQYF | TGTGCCAGCAGCCCAACCCCTCCCCACGAGCAGTACTTC
. | 14 | TRBD1 | TRBJ1-2 | TRBV20-1 | CSARGTGAGNGYTF | TGCAGTGCTAGAGGGACAGGGGCCGGGAATGGCTACACCTTC
many | 17 | TRBD2 | TRBJ2-3 | TRBV5-1 | CASSAGTSGPRTDTQYF | TGCGCCAGCAGCGCCGGGACTAGCGGTCCCCGCACAGATACGCAGTATTTT
many | 15 | . | TRBJ2-3 | TRBV13 | CASSLAGGGADTQYF | TGTGCCAGCAGCTTAGCGGGGGGCGGGGCAGATACGCAGTATTTT
. | 13 | . | TRBJ1-1 | TRBV29-1 | CSVGLATDTEAFF | TGCAGCGTTGGACTAGCAACCGACACTGAAGCTTTCTTT
. | 14 | TRBD1 | TRBJ2-7 | TRBV9 | CASSTRDRVYEQSF | TGTGCCAGCAGCACCCGGGACAGGGTTTACGAGCAGTCCTTC
many | 14 | . | TRBJ1-2 | TRBV9 | CASSVDPTGSGYTF | TGTGCCAGCAGCGTAGACCCGACAGGTTCTGGCTACACCTTC
. | 11 | . | TRBJ1-3 | TRBV7-3 | CATGGGSTIYF | TGTGCTACGGGGGGTGGAAGTACCATATATTTT
many | 15 | . | TRBJ2-5 | TRBV20-1 | CSASWLGVGLETQYF | TGCAGTGCCAGCTGGTTGGGGGTGGGACTAGAGACCCAGTACTTC
. | 16 | TRBD2 | TRBJ2-3 | TRBV2 | CASRAGLAGGPDTQYF | TGTGCCAGCAGGGCTGGACTAGCGGGAGGGCCGGATACGCAGTATTTT
many | 13 | . | TRBJ1-2 | TRBV20-1 | CSARTGGGYGYTF | TGCAGTGCTAGAACCGGGGGTGGCTATGGCTACACCTTC
many | 11 | . | TRBJ1-4 | TRBV7-8 | CASSRGRLMFF | TGTGCCAGCAGCCGAGGCAGGTTGATGTTTTTT
many | 14 | TRBD1 | TRBJ1-2 | TRBV25-1 | CASSVGWTGHGYTF | TGTGCCAGCAGTGTGGGTTGGACAGGGCATGGCTACACCTTC
. | 18 | TRBD2 | TRBJ2-1 | TRBV7-2 | CASSLAPLAGPSPNEQFF | TGTGCCAGCAGCTTAGCTCCCCTAGCGGGACCCAGTCCTAATGAGCAGTTCTTC
. | 12 | . | TRBJ2-2 | TRBV6-2/TRBV6-3 | CASTFNTGELFF | TGTGCCAGCACCTTTAACACCGGGGAGCTGTTTTTT
many | 13 | TRBD2 | TRBJ2-7 | TRBV20-1 | CSARSLAGDEQYF | TGCAGTGCTAGATCTCTAGCGGGAGACGAGCAGTACTTC
many | 16 | TRBD2 | TRBJ2-1 | TRBV24-1 | CATSDRTSGRYNEQFF | TGTGCCACCAGTGACCGGACTAGCGGACGCTACAATGAGCAGTTCTTC
many | 11 | TRBD1 | TRBJ2-3 | TRBV20-1 | CSATGTETQYF | TGCAGTGCCACTGGGACAGAGACGCAGTATTTT
. | 16 | TRBD2 | TRBJ2-1 | TRBV9 | CASSLGSSGGNNEQFF | TGTGCCAGCAGCCTGGGTAGTAGCGGGGGGAACAATGAGCAGTTCTTC
many | 11 | . | TRBJ2-7 | TRBV6-1 | CASSEAGEQYF | TGTGCCAGCAGTGAAGCGGGGGAGCAGTACTTC
. | 13 | . | TRBJ1-2 | TRBV20-1 | CSARKGLADGYTF | TGCAGTGCTAGAAAGGGACTAGCGGATGGCTACACCTTC
many | 14 | TRBD1 | TRBJ2-5 | TRBV7-9 | CASSLLTGGETQYF | TGTGCCAGCAGCTTATTGACAGGGGGCGAGACCCAGTACTTC
many | 15 | TRBD2 | TRBJ2-1 | TRBV4-3 | CASSRLAGVYEMVFF | TGCGCCAGCAGCCGTCTAGCGGGAGTATACGAAATGGTGTTCTTC
. | 17 | . | TRBJ2-6 | TRBV3-1 | CANSPRVGVSGANVLTF | TGTGCCAACAGCCCTCGGGTAGGGGTCTCTGGGGCCAACGTCCTGACTTTC
many | 14 | . | TRBJ2-3 | TRBV15 | CATSRVWATDTQYF | TGTGCCACCAGCAGAGTCTGGGCGACAGATACGCAGTATTTT
. | 18 | . | TRBJ1-2 | TRBV2 | CASSSPETGVQANYGYTF | TGTGCCAGCAGCTCCCCCGAGACTGGGGTACAGGCTAACTATGGCTACACCTTC